This T cell receptor beta chain was observed in a study of blood T cell repertoires in COVID-19. Whole-study context: PBMCs, B-cell-depleted T cells, or T cells provided the cDNA or gDNA that made up the material.

In the study's own analysis: Counts of nucleated cells, estimated from reference gene primer amplification, were obtained. Method: immunoSEQ multiplex PCR; TCRdb's copy keeps in-frame clones and lacks some. That table supplies the V and J calls and clone size; D and trimming were determined from the DNA. This table holds 250,000 to 300,000 clones, roughly 90% found once. Germline V gene data show CDR1 as GTSNPN and CDR2 as SVGIG (reference sequence). Trimming took 0 bases from V and 6 from J; bases not matched to a gene: 9. This CDR3 has 16 amino acids. Living in 24 US areas, the participants were between about 18 and 95 years of age. The study assigned cohorts using participant-reported clinical history.

This rearrangement joins TRBV30 to TRBJ2-2; 8 bases are a match to TRBD2. Sequenced input: PBMCs or T cells enriched from blood (not recorded which). This sequence originates from a woman between 25 and 40 years old who had recovered from COVID-19. This CDR3 reads CAWSVMSGSYPGELFF. The DNA of the CDR3 is TGTGCCTGGAGTGTCATGAGCGGGAGTTACCCCGGGGAGCTGTTTTTT. The full variable domain, with the rest looked up from reference TRBV30 and TRBJ2-2, is SQTIHQWPATLVQPVGSPLSLECTVEGTSNPNLYWYRQAAGRGLQLLFYSVGIGQISSEVPQNLSASRPQDRQFILSSKKLLLSDSGFYLCAWSVMSGSYPGELFFGEGSRLTVL.